The 17 T cell receptor beta chains reported below all come from one sample, sequenced in a study of shared T cell receptors in the human thymus. Assay: immunoSEQ multiplex PCR; the TCRdb copy retains only in-frame clones and omits some. The sample consists of approximately 580,000 clones, about four fifths of them appearing once. This sample also appeared in a second study, on human thymus T cells.

Sequencing was carried out using thymocytes. Receptor source: a boy less than two years old with a congenital heart defect.

The CDR3 sequence: CASSQPADSYEQYF. CDR3 coding DNA: TGCGCCAGCAGTCAACCAGCGGACTCCTACGAGCAGTACTTC. The chain joins TRBV23-1 to TRBJ2-7; a possible D gene is TRBD2 (5 bases). TRBV23-1 is annotated as an ORF whose role is uncertain. This CDR3 has 14 amino acids. V was pared by 2 bases and J by 0 bases, with 8 bases between.

The count of this clone is one. The chain carries TRBV15 and TRBJ1-4; weak D call: TRBD1 (6 bases). Trimming took 1 base from V and 8 from J, leaving 11 bases between them. The CDR3 has 14 amino acids. Looked up from germline, CDR1 is LNHNV and CDR2 is YYDKDF (reference sequence). The CDR3 spells CATSRGAGEEKLFF. The CDR3 bases are TGTGCCACCAGCAGAGGGGCAGGGGAGGAAAAACTGTTTTTT.

This clone occurred a few times. The rearrangement uses TRBV5-8 and TRBJ1-4; 7 nucleotides match TRBD1. CDR1 and CDR2 (germline): SGHTS, YDEGEE. CDR3 length: 16 amino acids. The junction had 14 bases not matched to a gene; V was cut back by 0 bases and J by 12 bases. The CDR3 nucleotides are TGTGCCAGCAGCTTGGCCGTTATAGGGGGCCTCTCGCAACTGTTTTTT. Translating gives CASSLAVIGGLSQLFF.

V usage is TRBV27 and J usage is TRBJ1-2; no clear D. Germline CDR1 reads MNHEY; CDR2 reads SMNVEV (reference sequence). Trimming shortened V by 8 bases and J by 2 bases, and 6 bases separated the two germline ends. The CDR3 is 11 residues long. The CDR3 DNA sequence: TGTGCCAGCCCCAGGAACTATGGCTACACCTTC. It encodes CASPRNYGYTF.

This rearrangement joins TRBV30 to TRBJ2-7; TRBD2 matches 10 bases. Germline V gene lookup returns CDR1 GTSNPN and CDR2 SVGIG (reference sequence). After removal of 5 bases from V and 1 base from J, the junction contained 11 bases not matched to a gene. This CDR3 is 16 amino acids long. CDR3 nucleotides: TGTGCCTGGGACCTCTATGGACTAGCGGAATCCTACGAGCAGTACTTC. Translation gives CAWDLYGLAESYEQYF.

The chain joins TRBV5-1 to TRBJ1-2; TRBD1 aligns across 10 bases. The CDR3 totals 14 residues. Trimming at V came to 4 bases and at J to 8 bases, leaving 8 bases not matched to a gene. In germline, CDR1 is SGHRS, CDR2 YFSETQ. The CDR3 region is CASSPGQGKQGYTF. The CDR3 region has the DNA TGCGCCAGCAGCCCGGGACAGGGGAAGCAAGGCTACACCTTC. The whole variable domain, remainder taken from reference TRBV5-1 and TRBJ1-2, is KAGVTQTPRYLIKTRGQQVTLSCSPISGHRSVSWYQQTPGQGLQFLFEYFSETQRNKGNFPGRFSGRQFSNSRSEMNVSTLELGDSALYLCASSPGQGKQGYTFGSGTRLTVV.

V gene TRBV28 combines with J gene TRBJ1-2; 10 nucleotides agree with TRBD1. CDR3 length: 15 amino acids. V lost 8 bases to trimming and J lost 7 bases; unmatched junction nucleotides: 13. CDR1 is MDHEN, CDR2 SYDVKM, per germline. The CDR3 is CASLPGTGVEGGYTF. CDR3 coding DNA: TGTGCCAGCCTACCCGGGACAGGGGTCGAAGGTGGCTACACCTTC.

The V gene is TRBV30, the J gene TRBJ2-3; D gene unclear. Trimming took 0 bases from V and 0 from J, leaving 13 bases between them. Germline CDR1 is GTSNPN and CDR2 is SVGIG (reference sequence). The CDR3 loop spans 16 amino acids. The CDR3 sequence is CAWSVLLAVSTDTQYF. CDR3 coding DNA: TGTGCCTGGAGTGTATTGTTGGCGGTTAGCACAGATACGCAGTATTTT. Variable domain in full (rest from reference TRBV30 and TRBJ2-3): SQTIHQWPATLVQPVGSPLSLECTVEGTSNPNLYWYRQAAGRGLQLLFYSVGIGQISSEVPQNLSASRPQDRQFILSSKKLLLSDSGFYLCAWSVLLAVSTDTQYFGPGTRLTVL.

This chain connects TRBV5-1 to TRBJ2-5; D is ambiguous. V was pared by 0 bases and J by 1 base, with 10 bases between. CDR3 length: 15 residues. Germline V gives CDR1 SGHRS, CDR2 YFSETQ. Here the CDR3 DNA reads TGCGCCAGCAGCTTGGCGGCAGGTCCCCAAGAGACCCAGTACTTC. It encodes CASSLAAGPQETQYF.

This clone was counted a single time. The J gene is TRBJ1-1, the V gene TRBV7-3, with 8 bases aligning to TRBD1. Germline-derived CDR1 and CDR2 are SGHTA and FQGTGA. This CDR3 is built from 15 residues. J gave up 4 bases and V 5 bases, and 9 bases lay outside the gene matches. CDR3 DNA sequence: TGTGCCAGCAGCCAAAATACAGGGGGACCCACTGAAGCTTTCTTT. Its translation is CASSQNTGGPTEAFF.

CDR3 nucleotides: TGCGCCAGCAGCAATGGACTAGCGGGCCCCCTGGGGGAGCTGTTTTTT. Translation: CASSNGLAGPLGELFF. V gene TRBV4-1 combines with J gene TRBJ2-2, with 11 bases matching TRBD2. Germline V lookup: CDR1 MGHRA, CDR2 YSYEKL. Unmatched junction bases numbered 10, after V lost 5 bases and J lost 8 bases. This CDR3 has 16 residues.

The count of this clone is one. The chain has TRBV6-1 and TRBJ2-3, with 8 bases that match TRBD2. From germline, CDR1 is MNHNS and CDR2 SASEGT. This CDR3 has 16 amino acids. V shed 1 base, J shed 2 bases, and the junction held 5 bases outside the gene matches. The CDR3 coding sequence is TGTGCCAGCAGTGAAGATACTAGCGGTTACACAGATACGCAGTATTTT. This gives the protein CASSEDTSGYTDTQYF.

The chain joins TRBV28 to TRBJ1-4; TRBD1 aligns across 7 bases. Per the germline V gene, CDR1 is MDHEN and CDR2 is SYDVKM. Losses at the gene ends were 3 bases for V and 3 bases for J; bases not matched to a gene: 7. The CDR3 loop spans 16 amino acids. Written as DNA, the CDR3 is TGTGCCAGCAGTTTGCTCCCGGGACAGCCTAATGAAAAACTGTTTTTT. This codes for CASSLLPGQPNEKLFF. The full variable domain, completed using reference TRBV28 and TRBJ1-4, is DVKVTQSSRYLVKRTGEKVFLECVQDMDHENMFWYRQDPGLGLRLIYFSYDVKMKEKGDIPEGYSVSREKKERFSLILESASTNQTSMYLCASSLLPGQPNEKLFFGSGTQLSVL.

This sequence joins TRBV5-1 and TRBJ2-2; TRBD1 might be the D (5 bases). Germline values: CDR1 SGHRS, CDR2 YFSETQ. There are 15 residues in the CDR3. Trimming took 6 bases from V and 4 from J, leaving 16 bases between them. The CDR3, as DNA: TGCGCCAGCACCTACTTACCAAGGGGCACCGGGGAGCTGTTTTTT. Encoded protein: CASTYLPRGTGELFF.

This chain links TRBV2 with TRBJ2-3; 15 bases are a match to TRBD2. The CDR3 length is 17 residues. Trimming at V came to 6 bases and at J to 0 bases, leaving 4 bases not matched to a gene. CDR1 is SNHLY, CDR2 FYNNEI, per germline. The CDR3 DNA reads as TGTGCCAGCAGGATAGGGACTAGCGGGAGGAGCACAGATACGCAGTATTTT. Translating it yields CASRIGTSGRSTDTQYF.

This chain joins TRBV30 and TRBJ2-1; 10 nucleotides line up with TRBD2. The CDR3 totals 14 residues. Germline values: CDR1 GTSNPN, CDR2 SVGIG (reference sequence). The junction had 4 bases not matched to a gene; V was cut back by 6 bases and J by 2 bases. This CDR3 is CACGLAGAYNEQFF. As DNA, the CDR3 is TGTGCCTGCGGGCTAGCGGGGGCCTACAATGAGCAGTTCTTC.

CDR3 in DNA: TGTGCCAGCAGCGTTAAACCCCCTACTCGCGGGAGGACCCCCTACAATGAGCAGTTCTTC. Translation gives CASSVKPPTRGRTPYNEQFF. The genes are TRBV9 and TRBJ2-1; 8 nucleotides align to TRBD2. The J segment lost 2 bases and the V segment lost 2 bases, leaving 18 bases of the junction unmatched. CDR3 size: 20 residues. Looked up from germline, CDR1 is SGDLS and CDR2 is YYNGEE.